The 8 T cell receptor beta chains reported below all come from one sample, sequenced in a study of blood T cell repertoires in COVID-19. The table came from immunoSEQ multiplex PCR; TCRdb's copy has only in-frame clones and leaves some out. The sample has some 360,000 clones, 70% to 90% seen once. Input material: peripheral blood. All receptors derive from a woman between 55 and 75 years old with COVID-19, enrolled during active disease.

The chain uses TRBV5-1 and TRBJ1-1; no clear D. There are 14 residues in the CDR3. The germline V and J ends were trimmed by 0 bases and 10 bases, with 16 bases remaining between them. The germline CDR1 and CDR2 sequences are SGHRS and YFSETQ. This chain's CDR3 is CASSLDRPGIRAFF. DNA of the CDR3: TGCGCCAGCAGCTTGGACAGACCTGGTATAAGAGCTTTCTTT. The full variable domain, completed using reference TRBV5-1 and TRBJ1-1, is KAGVTQTPRYLIKTRGQQVTLSCSPISGHRSVSWYQQTPGQGLQFLFEYFSETQRNKGNFPGRFSGRQFSNSRSEMNVSTLELGDSALYLCASSLDRPGIRAFFGQGTRLTVV.

The chain has TRBV30 and TRBJ2-5; 9 positions match TRBD2. V trimming: 2 bases; J trimming: 4 bases; junction bases outside the gene matches: 5. Per germline, CDR1 GTSNPN and CDR2 SVGIG (reference sequence). The CDR3 is made up of 14 amino acids. The chain's CDR3 is CAWSNSGGGETQYF. In DNA, the CDR3 is TGTGCCTGGAGTAATAGCGGGGGAGGAGAGACCCAGTACTTC.

This clone has more than one count but fewer than ten. This chain links TRBV5-4 with TRBJ1-2; tentatively, D is TRBD1 (6 bases). Germline V lookup: CDR1 SGHNT, CDR2 YYREEE (reference sequence). There are 13 residues in the CDR3. Trimming shortened V by 4 bases and J by 8 bases, and 15 bases separated the two germline ends. The CDR3 nucleotides read TGTGCCAGCAGCCCGGGACATAATGAGGGCTACACCTTC. It codes for CASSPGHNEGYTF.

This sequence joins TRBV5-4 and TRBJ1-1, with D uncertain. V lost 1 base and J 1 base, leaving 8 bases between the germline ends. Germline V gives CDR1 SGHNT, CDR2 YYREEE (reference sequence). The CDR3 loop spans 14 amino acids. Written as DNA, the CDR3 is TGTGCCAGCAGCTTGACGGCGGGGAACACTGAAGCTTTCTTT. It translates to CASSLTAGNTEAFF.

J is TRBJ1-6 and V is TRBV6-5; 8 bases fit TRBD1. The CDR3 runs to 13 residues. Germline V gene sequence: CDR1 MNHEY, CDR2 SVGAGI. V dropped 6 bases and J dropped 9; count of bases not matched to a gene: 4. The CDR3 nucleotides read TGTGCCAGCAGGGACAGGGCAGGTTCACCCCTCCACTTT. Translated: CASRDRAGSPLHF.

V is TRBV3-1 (or the pseudogene TRBV3-2) and J is TRBJ2-5, with no clear D. Germline-derived CDR1 and CDR2 are LGHDT and YNNKEL (reference sequence). This CDR3 contains 12 residues. V lost 4 bases, J lost 5 bases, and 8 bases lay in between. Here the CDR3 reads CASSRALETQYF. CDR3 nucleotides: TGTGCCAGCAGCCGGGCTTTGGAGACCCAGTACTTC.

This clone was picked up one time. The gene calls are TRBV3-1 (or the pseudogene TRBV3-2) and TRBJ2-5, with D perhaps TRBD2 (5 bases). Germline V CDR1 and CDR2: LGHDT, YNNKEL (reference sequence). This CDR3 comprises 14 residues. Trimming left V 4 bases short and J 2 bases short, with 11 bases between. The CDR3 here is CASSPYSGQETQYF. For the CDR3, the DNA is TGTGCCAGCAGCCCCTACAGCGGACAAGAGACCCAGTACTTC.

The V call is TRBV10-1, the J call TRBJ2-3; 8 positions agree with TRBD2. Germline V gives CDR1 WNHNN, CDR2 SYGVQD (reference sequence). The CDR3 has 14 residues. Germline trimming cut 6 bases from V and 5 bases from J; bases unmatched to any gene: 7. The DNA for the CDR3 is TGCGCCAGCAGGGATAGCGGGGCGAAAGATACGCAGTATTTT. It specifies CASRDSGAKDTQYF.